These 10 T cell receptor beta chains share one sample of origin, sequenced in a study of shared clonotypes between healthy human individuals. The naive CD8 population came from CD45RO-negative cells selected for CCR7, without terminally differentiated effector memory CD45RA+ cells. The method was immunoSEQ multiplex PCR; TCRdb's version includes in-frame clones alone and lacks a portion of them. The sample gives around 650,000 clones, 95% to 97% of which show up once; less than 0.13% is in the top ten. Sequences were obtained from naive CD8+ T cells sorted from blood. The receptor source for this set is a woman under 40 in good health.

The genes are TRBV7-6 and TRBJ2-1; TRBD2 aligns across 13 bases. Germline V lookup: CDR1 SGHVS, CDR2 FNYEAQ. Losses at the gene ends were 5 bases for V and 1 base for J; bases not matched to a gene: 8. The CDR3 loop spans 18 amino acids. In DNA form, the CDR3 reads TGTGCCAGCAGCCGAGGACTAGCGGGAGCGAGTTCCTACAATGAGCAGTTCTTC. Residues: CASSRGLAGASSYNEQFF. The full variable domain, rest sourced from reference TRBV7-6 and TRBJ2-1, is GAGVSQSPRYKVTKRGQDVALRCDPISGHVSLYWYRQALGQGPEFLTYFNYEAQQDKSGLPNDRFSAERPEGSISTLTIQRTEQRDSAMYRCASSRGLAGASSYNEQFFGPGTRLTVL.

V gene TRBV19 combines with J gene TRBJ2-7, with 12 bases fitting TRBD2. This CDR3 has 15 residues. The germline V gene encodes CDR1 LNHDA and CDR2 SQIVND (reference sequence). Germline trimming cut 4 bases from V and 4 bases from J; bases unmatched to any gene: 5. The CDR3 bases are TGTGCCAGTAGTACCCGGACTAGCGGGGTGTACGAGCAGTACTTC. Protein sequence: CASSTRTSGVYEQYF.

The chain uses TRBV11-2 and TRBJ2-7; 9 nucleotides agree with TRBD2. The CDR3 consists of 19 residues. V dropped 4 bases and J dropped 0; count of bases not matched to a gene: 16. Germline V gene data show CDR1 as SGHAT and CDR2 as FQNNGV. As DNA, the CDR3 is TGTGCCAGCAGCTGGGGTAGGGCTAGCGGGATTGGGAGCTCCTACGAGCAGTACTTC. Its translation is CASSWGRASGIGSSYEQYF. The full variable domain, in which reference TRBV11-2 and TRBJ2-7 provide the parts outside the CDR3, is EAGVAQSPRYKIIEKRQSVAFWCNPISGHATLYWYQQILGQGPKLLIQFQNNGVVDDSQLPKDRFSAERLKGVDSTLKIQPAKLEDSAVYLCASSWGRASGIGSSYEQYFGPGTRLTVT.

This clone was counted once. The chain's CDR3 is CASSVGGQGPYEQYF. In nucleotides, the CDR3 is TGTGCCAGCAGCGTAGGGGGACAGGGGCCCTACGAGCAGTACTTC. The chain is built from TRBV9 and TRBJ2-7, with TRBD1 identical over 10 bases. The CDR3 sequence is 15 residues long. Germline V gives CDR1 SGDLS, CDR2 YYNGEE. Trimming at V came to 0 bases and at J to 2 bases, leaving 2 bases not matched to a gene.

In the case of this clone: Different DNA sequences within this sample yield the same CDR3. The rearrangement joins TRBV27 to TRBJ2-7; 8 nucleotides agree with TRBD1. Germline CDR1 is MNHEY and CDR2 is SMNVEV (reference sequence). The junction had 6 bases not matched to a gene; V was cut back by 5 bases and J by 3 bases. The CDR3 consists of 14 residues. CDR3 protein: CASSHGTGNYEQYF. The CDR3 DNA is TGTGCCAGCAGTCACGGGACAGGCAACTACGAGCAGTACTTC.

V gene TRBV7-8 combines with J gene TRBJ2-3; the D is unclear. V gave up 4 bases and J gave up 2 bases, with 19 bases separating them. The CDR3 consists of 17 residues. CDR1 and CDR2 (germline): SGHVS, FQNEAQ. The CDR3 loop reads CASSSQYGTRHTDTQYF. The CDR3 DNA follows: TGTGCCAGCAGCTCCCAGTACGGAACCCGTCACACAGATACGCAGTATTTT. Full variable domain (remainder filled in from reference TRBV7-8 and TRBJ2-3): GAGVSQSPRYKVAKRGQDVALRCDPISGHVSLFWYQQALGQGPEFLTYFQNEAQLDKSGLPSDRFFAERPEGSVSTLKIQRTQQEDSAVYLCASSSQYGTRHTDTQYFGPGTRLTVL.

This clone was recorded only once. This sequence joins TRBV5-6 and TRBJ2-7; 10 nucleotides line up with TRBD1. The V and J ends lost 3 bases and 2 bases, in that order; junction bases with no gene match: 2. The germline gives CDR1 SGHDT, CDR2 YYEEEE. The CDR3 covers 14 residues. The CDR3 DNA reads TGTGCCAGCAGCTGGGACAGGGGAACCTACGAGCAGTACTTC. Translation gives CASSWDRGTYEQYF.

This chain joins TRBV6-5 and TRBJ2-2; a weak D match, TRBD1 (5 bases). Deletions cut 2 bases from V and 0 bases from J, with 10 bases between. This CDR3 is 16 amino acids long. The germline V gene has CDR1 MNHEY and CDR2 SVGAGI. CDR3 sequence reads: CASSYITGTNTGELFF. The DNA of the CDR3 is TGTGCCAGCAGTTACATTACAGGAACGAACACCGGGGAGCTGTTTTTT.

The rearrangement uses TRBV23-1 and TRBJ2-3, with TRBD1 as a possible D gene (6 bases). TRBV23-1 is an open reading frame whose function is uncertain. Trimming removed 10 bases from V and 1 base from J, with 15 bases in between. The CDR3 loop spans 14 amino acids. The CDR3 here is CANSTGRGTDTQYF. In nucleotides, the CDR3 is TGCGCCAATTCGACAGGCCGTGGCACAGATACGCAGTATTTT.

This sequence joins TRBV27 and TRBJ2-2, with 7 positions matching TRBD1. The CDR3 has 16 amino acids. The J segment lost 3 bases and the V segment lost 3 bases, leaving 7 bases of the junction unmatched. Germline loops: CDR1 MNHEY, CDR2 SMNVEV (reference sequence). The CDR3 here is CASSFLTGVYTGELFF. CDR3 DNA sequence: TGTGCCAGCAGTTTCCTAACAGGGGTGTACACCGGGGAGCTGTTTTTT.